What follows are 7 T cell receptor beta chains derived from one specimen sequenced in a study of cytomegalovirus exposure and HLA in healthy donors. Assay used: immunoSEQ multiplex PCR; TCRdb lists only in-frame clones, some missing. The sample lists 250,000 to 350,000 clones, around 87% seen once, with approximately 1.1% in the top ten. Input material: PBMCs. Receptors were obtained from a woman aged 25 to 39 in good health and CMV-seropositive.

This chain links TRBV7-8 with TRBJ2-7, with a tentative D call TRBD2 (6 bases). This CDR3 comprises 16 residues. Germline CDR1 is SGHVS and CDR2 is FQNEAQ. The V gene lost 7 bases and the J gene lost 3 bases, with 22 bases spanning the gap. The CDR3 loop reads CASTSYQTWGVYEQYF. CDR3 coding DNA: TGTGCCAGCACCTCTTATCAGACTTGGGGGGTCTACGAGCAGTACTTC.

The chain is built from TRBV30 and TRBJ2-7; TRBD1 is a possible D gene (6 bases). V lost 1 base and J lost 0, with 13 bases in between. There are 15 residues in the CDR3. Germline V lookup: CDR1 GTSNPN, CDR2 SVGIG (reference sequence). Here the CDR3 reads CAWSGGQASSYEQYF. The DNA for the CDR3 is TGTGCCTGGAGTGGGGGGCAGGCAAGCTCCTACGAGCAGTACTTC.

The chain joins TRBV27 to TRBJ1-5, with a weak D call TRBD1 (5 bases). The CDR3 is 15 residues long. Trimming stripped 8 bases from V and 2 bases from J, with 16 bases between. The V gene's germline CDR1 is MNHEY and CDR2 SMNVEV (reference sequence). CDR3 loop: CASCPGRLCNQPQHF. In DNA form, the CDR3 reads TGTGCCAGCTGTCCGGGGCGCCTATGCAATCAGCCCCAGCATTTT.

The V gene is TRBV11-2, the J gene TRBJ2-7; no clear D. The CDR3 is made up of 12 amino acids. From germline, CDR1 is SGHAT and CDR2 FQNNGV. V was shortened by 0 bases and J by 2 bases, with 2 bases between the two germline ends. The CDR3 reads CASSLDPYEQYF. The DNA for the CDR3 is TGTGCCAGCAGCTTAGATCCCTACGAGCAGTACTTC.

J is TRBJ1-3 and V is TRBV6-5; a possible D gene is TRBD1 (6 bases). Trimming cost V 2 bases and J 0 bases, with 8 bases left between them. The CDR3 loop spans 15 amino acids. Germline V gene data show CDR1 as MNHEY and CDR2 as SVGAGI. CDR3 sequence reads: CASSYADSSGNTIYF. CDR3 in DNA: TGTGCCAGCAGTTACGCGGACAGCTCTGGAAACACCATATATTTT.

This chain's CDR3 is CASSQGLGGDTDTQYF. In nucleotides, the CDR3 is TGCGCCAGCAGCCAGGGGCTGGGGGGGGACACAGATACGCAGTATTTT. The chain is built from TRBV4-3 and TRBJ2-3, with 7 bases matching TRBD2. Trimming took 3 bases from V and 2 from J; bases not matched to a gene: 8. The CDR3 is 16 residues long. The germline gives CDR1 LGHNA, CDR2 YSLEER.

V gene TRBV4-1 combines with J gene TRBJ2-1; D gene unclear. With 1 base removed from V and 8 bases from J, the gap between germline ends came to 9 bases. Germline-derived CDR1 and CDR2 are MGHRA and YSYEKL. The CDR3 is 13 amino acids. Here the CDR3 DNA reads TGCGCCAGCAGCCAAGTTTTCCGAGATGAGCAGTTCTTC. This codes for CASSQVFRDEQFF.